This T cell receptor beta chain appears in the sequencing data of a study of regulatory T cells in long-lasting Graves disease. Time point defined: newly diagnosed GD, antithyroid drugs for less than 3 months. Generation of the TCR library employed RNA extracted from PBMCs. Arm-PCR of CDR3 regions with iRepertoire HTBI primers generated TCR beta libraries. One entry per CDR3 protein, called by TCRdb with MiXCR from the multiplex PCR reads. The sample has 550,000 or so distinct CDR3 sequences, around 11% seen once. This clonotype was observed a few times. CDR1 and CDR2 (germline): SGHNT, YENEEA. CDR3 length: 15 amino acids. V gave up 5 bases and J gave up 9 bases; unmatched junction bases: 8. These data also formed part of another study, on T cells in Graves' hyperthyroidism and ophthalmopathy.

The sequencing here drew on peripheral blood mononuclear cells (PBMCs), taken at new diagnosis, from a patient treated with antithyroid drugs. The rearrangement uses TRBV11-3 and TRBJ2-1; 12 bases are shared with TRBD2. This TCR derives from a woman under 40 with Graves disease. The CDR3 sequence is CASSPGLAGKVEQFF. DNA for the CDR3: TGTGCCAGCAGCCCCGGACTAGCGGGAAAAGTTGAGCAGTTCTTC. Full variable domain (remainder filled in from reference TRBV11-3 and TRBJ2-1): EAGVVQSPRYKIIEKKQPVAFWCNPISGHNTLYWYLQNLGQGPELLIRYENEEAVDDSQLPKDRFSAERLKGVDSTLKIQPAELGDSAVYLCASSPGLAGKVEQFFGPGTRLTVL.